This TCR beta chain is from a study of CD8 T cells in ankylosing spondylitis. Trimming pared 1 base from V and 5 bases from J, leaving 14 bases between. The CDR3 contains 15 residues. Comment on this clonotype: Its target is unknown.

TCRdb fed the 5' RACE reads into MiXCR, producing one record per CDR3 protein. The table records a few hundred thousand distinct CDR3 sequences, approximately 8% of them present only once. Study-level points and caveats: Blood of patients with ankylosing spondylitis appeared to be characterized by a TCR beta motif of several highly homologous variants.

The source is a male donor with ankylosing spondylitis. This chain joins TRBV12-3 or TRBV12-4 and TRBJ1-1, with D maybe TRBD1 (6 bases). The sequencing input was blood, either unsorted or a sorted T cell fraction (not recorded which). CDR3 sequence (DNA): TGTGCCAGCAGTTTAGATGGGGGGGCGGGGACTGAAGCTTTCTTT. Translation: CASSLDGGAGTEAFF.